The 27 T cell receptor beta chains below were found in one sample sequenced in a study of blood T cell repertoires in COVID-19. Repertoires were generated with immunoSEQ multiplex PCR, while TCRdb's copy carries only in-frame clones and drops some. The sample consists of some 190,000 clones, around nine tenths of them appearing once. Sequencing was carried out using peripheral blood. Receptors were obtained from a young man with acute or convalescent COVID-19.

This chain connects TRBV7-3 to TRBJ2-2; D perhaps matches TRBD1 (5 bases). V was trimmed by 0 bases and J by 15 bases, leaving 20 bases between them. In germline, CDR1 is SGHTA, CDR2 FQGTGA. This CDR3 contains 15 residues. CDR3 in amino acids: CASSLTSPVQGMLFF. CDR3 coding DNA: TGTGCCAGCAGCTTAACCTCCCCCGTGCAGGGAATGTTGTTTTTT.

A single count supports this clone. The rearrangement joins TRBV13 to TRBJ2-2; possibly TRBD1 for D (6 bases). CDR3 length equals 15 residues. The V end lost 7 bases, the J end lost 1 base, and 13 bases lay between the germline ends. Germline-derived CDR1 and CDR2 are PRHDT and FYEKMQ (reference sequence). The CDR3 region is CASIHKTGNTGELFF. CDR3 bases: TGTGCCAGCATCCATAAGACAGGGAACACCGGGGAGCTGTTTTTT.

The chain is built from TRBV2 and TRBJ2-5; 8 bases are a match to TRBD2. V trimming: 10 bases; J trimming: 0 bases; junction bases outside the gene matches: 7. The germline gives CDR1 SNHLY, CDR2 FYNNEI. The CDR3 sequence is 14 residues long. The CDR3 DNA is TGTGCCACCTGGGGCGGGGGGAACCAAGAGACCCAGTACTTC. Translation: CATWGGGNQETQYF. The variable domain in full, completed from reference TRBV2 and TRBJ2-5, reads EPEVTQTPSHQVTQMGQEVILRCVPISNHLYFYWYRQILGQKVEFLVSFYNNEISEKSEIFDDQFSVERPDGSNFTLKIRSTKLEDSAMYFCATWGGGNQETQYFGPGTRLLVL.

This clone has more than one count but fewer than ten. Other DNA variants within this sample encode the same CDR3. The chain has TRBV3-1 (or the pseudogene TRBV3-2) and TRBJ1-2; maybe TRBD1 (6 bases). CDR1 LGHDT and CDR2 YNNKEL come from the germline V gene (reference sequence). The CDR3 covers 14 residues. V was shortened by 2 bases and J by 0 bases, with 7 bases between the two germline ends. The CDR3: CASSQRTANYGYTF. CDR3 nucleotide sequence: TGTGCCAGCAGCCAAAGGACAGCTAACTATGGCTACACCTTC.

CDR3 residues: CASRESPGNTIYF. DNA for the CDR3: TGCGCCAGCAGGGAGAGTCCAGGAAACACCATATATTTT. The chain couples TRBV5-1 to TRBJ1-3; unclear D gene. Germline assignment: CDR1 SGHRS and CDR2 YFSETQ. This CDR3 spans 13 amino acids. Between the trimmed V and J ends, which lost 5 bases and 4 bases, there was a span of 10 bases.

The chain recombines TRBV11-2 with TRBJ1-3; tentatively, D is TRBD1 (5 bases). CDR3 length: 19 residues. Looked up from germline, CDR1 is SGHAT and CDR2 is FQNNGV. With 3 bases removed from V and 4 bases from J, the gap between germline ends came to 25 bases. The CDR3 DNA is TGTGCCAGCAGCTTTTTAGGACCTGGTCCGGACACTTTCGGAAACACCATATATTTT. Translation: CASSFLGPGPDTFGNTIYF.

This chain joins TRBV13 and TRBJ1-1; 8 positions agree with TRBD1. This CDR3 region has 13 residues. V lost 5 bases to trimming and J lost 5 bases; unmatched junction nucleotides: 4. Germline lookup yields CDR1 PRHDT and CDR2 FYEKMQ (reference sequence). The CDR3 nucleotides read TGTGCCAGCAGCCTTGACAGGGGAACTGAAGCTTTCTTT. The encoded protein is CASSLDRGTEAFF.

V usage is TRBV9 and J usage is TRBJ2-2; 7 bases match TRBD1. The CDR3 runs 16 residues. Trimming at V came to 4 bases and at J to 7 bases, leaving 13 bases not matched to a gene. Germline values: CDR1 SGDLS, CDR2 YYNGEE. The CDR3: CASSIRATGWGGELFF. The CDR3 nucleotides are TGTGCCAGCAGCATTAGAGCGACAGGGTGGGGCGGGGAGCTGTTTTTT.

CDR3 sequence: CASSLSVSKLFF. In DNA form, the CDR3 reads TGTGCCAGCAGTTTAAGCGTCTCAAAACTGTTTTTT. The J gene is TRBJ1-4, the V gene TRBV12-3 or TRBV12-4; no firm D call. The CDR3 extends over 12 amino acids. Deletions cut 2 bases from V and 10 bases from J, with 8 bases between.

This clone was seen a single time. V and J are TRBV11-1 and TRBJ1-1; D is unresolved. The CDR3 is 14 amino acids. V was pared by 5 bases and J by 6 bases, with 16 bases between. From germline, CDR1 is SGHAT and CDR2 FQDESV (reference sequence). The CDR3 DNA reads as TGTGCCAGCAGCCCCAGGAGGGTGAGTTCTGAAGCTTTCTTT. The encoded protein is CASSPRRVSSEAFF.

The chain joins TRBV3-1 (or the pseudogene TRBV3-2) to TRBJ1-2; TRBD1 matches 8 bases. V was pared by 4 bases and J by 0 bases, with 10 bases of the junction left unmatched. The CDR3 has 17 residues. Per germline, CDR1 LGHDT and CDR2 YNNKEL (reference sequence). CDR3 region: CASSPQPRTGSNYGYTF. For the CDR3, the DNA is TGTGCCAGCAGCCCACAACCCCGGACAGGGTCTAACTATGGCTACACCTTC.

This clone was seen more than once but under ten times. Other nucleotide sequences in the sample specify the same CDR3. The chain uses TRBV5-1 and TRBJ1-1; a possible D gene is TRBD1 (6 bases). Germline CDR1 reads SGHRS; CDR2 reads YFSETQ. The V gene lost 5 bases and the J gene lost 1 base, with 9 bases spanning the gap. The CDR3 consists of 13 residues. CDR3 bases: TGCGCCAGCAGTCTGACAGGGAACACTGAAGCTTTCTTT. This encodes CASSLTGNTEAFF.

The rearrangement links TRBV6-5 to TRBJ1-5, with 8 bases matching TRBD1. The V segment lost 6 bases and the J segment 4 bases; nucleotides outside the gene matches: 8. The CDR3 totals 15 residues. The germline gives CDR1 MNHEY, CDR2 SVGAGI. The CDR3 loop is CASSRGGQVNQPQHF. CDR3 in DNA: TGTGCCAGCAGCCGCGGGGGACAGGTAAATCAGCCCCAGCATTTT.

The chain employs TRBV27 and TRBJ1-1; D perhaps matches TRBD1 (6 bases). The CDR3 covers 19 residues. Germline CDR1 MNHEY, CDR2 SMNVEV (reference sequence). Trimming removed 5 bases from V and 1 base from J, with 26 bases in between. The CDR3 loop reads CASSAKPGTTIGRNTEAFF. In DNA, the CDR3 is TGTGCCAGCAGTGCCAAACCCGGGACAACCATAGGGAGGAACACTGAAGCTTTCTTT.

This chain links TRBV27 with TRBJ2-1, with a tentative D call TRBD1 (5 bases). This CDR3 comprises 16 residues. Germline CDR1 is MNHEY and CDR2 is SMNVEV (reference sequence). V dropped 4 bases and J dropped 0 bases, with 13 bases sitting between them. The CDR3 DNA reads TGTGCCAGCAGTTATTTACAGGCCAGCTCCTACAATGAGCAGTTCTTC. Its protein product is CASSYLQASSYNEQFF.

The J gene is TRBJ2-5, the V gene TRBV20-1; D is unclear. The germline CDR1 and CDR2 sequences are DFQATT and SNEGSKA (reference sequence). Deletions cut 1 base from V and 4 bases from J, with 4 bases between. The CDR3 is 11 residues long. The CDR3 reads CSARVVETQYF. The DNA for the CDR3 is TGCAGTGCTAGAGTCGTAGAGACCCAGTACTTC.

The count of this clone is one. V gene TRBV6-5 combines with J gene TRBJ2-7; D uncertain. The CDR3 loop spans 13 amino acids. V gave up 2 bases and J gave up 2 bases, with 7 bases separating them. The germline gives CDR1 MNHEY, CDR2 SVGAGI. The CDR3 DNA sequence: TGTGCCAGCAGTTACGCCAGTACCTACGAGCAGTACTTC. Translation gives CASSYASTYEQYF.

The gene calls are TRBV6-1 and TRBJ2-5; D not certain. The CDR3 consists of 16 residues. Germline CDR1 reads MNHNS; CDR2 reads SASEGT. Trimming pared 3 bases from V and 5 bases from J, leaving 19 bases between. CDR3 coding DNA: TGTGCCAGCAGTGATCTCGTTTTCGGAGTTTCGGAGACCCAGTACTTC. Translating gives CASSDLVFGVSETQYF.

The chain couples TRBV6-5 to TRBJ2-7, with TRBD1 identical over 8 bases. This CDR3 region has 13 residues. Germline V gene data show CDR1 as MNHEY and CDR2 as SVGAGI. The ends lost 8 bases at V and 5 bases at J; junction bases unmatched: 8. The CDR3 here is CASATGVRHEQYF. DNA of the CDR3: TGTGCCAGCGCGACAGGGGTTCGCCACGAGCAGTACTTC.

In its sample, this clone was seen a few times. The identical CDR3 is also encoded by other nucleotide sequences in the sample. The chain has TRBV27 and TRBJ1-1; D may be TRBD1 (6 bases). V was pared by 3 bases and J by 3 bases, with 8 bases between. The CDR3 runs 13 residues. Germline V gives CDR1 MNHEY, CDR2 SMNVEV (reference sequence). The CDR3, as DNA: TGTGCCAGCAGTTTCGAGGGGGACACTGAAGCTTTCTTT. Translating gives CASSFEGDTEAFF.

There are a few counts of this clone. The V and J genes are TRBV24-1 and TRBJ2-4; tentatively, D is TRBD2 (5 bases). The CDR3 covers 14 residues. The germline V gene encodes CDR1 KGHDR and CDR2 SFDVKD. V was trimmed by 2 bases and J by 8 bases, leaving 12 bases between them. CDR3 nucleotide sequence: TGTGCCACCAGTGATTCGGCGGACTTGTACATTCAGTACTTC. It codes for CATSDSADLYIQYF.

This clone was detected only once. Written as DNA, the CDR3 is TGTGCCAGCAGTGACCAGCCAGTACAGACCATCTCCTACGAGCAGTACTTC. Translation: CASSDQPVQTISYEQYF. The rearrangement joins TRBV6-1 to TRBJ2-7; no clear D gene. Trimming cost V 3 bases and J 0 bases, with 18 bases left between them. From germline, CDR1 is MNHNS and CDR2 SASEGT. The CDR3 is 17 amino acids.

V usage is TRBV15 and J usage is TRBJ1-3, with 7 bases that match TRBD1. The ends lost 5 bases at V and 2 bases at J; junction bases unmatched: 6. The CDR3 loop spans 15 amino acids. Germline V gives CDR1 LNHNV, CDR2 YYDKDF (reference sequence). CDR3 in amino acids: CATSGTGVPGNTIYF. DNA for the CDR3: TGTGCCACCAGCGGAACAGGGGTTCCTGGAAACACCATATATTTT.

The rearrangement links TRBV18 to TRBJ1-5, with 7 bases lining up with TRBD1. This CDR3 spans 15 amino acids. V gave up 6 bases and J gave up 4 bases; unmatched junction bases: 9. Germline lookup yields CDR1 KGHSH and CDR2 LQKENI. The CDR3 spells CASSISRDRNQPQHF. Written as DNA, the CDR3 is TGTGCCAGCTCGATTAGTAGGGACAGAAATCAGCCCCAGCATTTT.

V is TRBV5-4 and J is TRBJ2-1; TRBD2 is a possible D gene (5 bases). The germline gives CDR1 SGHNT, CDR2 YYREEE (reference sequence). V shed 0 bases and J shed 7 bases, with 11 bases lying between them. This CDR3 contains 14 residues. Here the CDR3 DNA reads TGTGCCAGCAGCTTGGCTATTCCGGGGAATGAGCAGTTCTTC. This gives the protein CASSLAIPGNEQFF. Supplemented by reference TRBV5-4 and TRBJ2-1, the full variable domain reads ETGVTQSPTHLIKTRGQQVTLRCSSQSGHNTVSWYQQALGQGPQFIFQYYREEENGRGNFPPRFSGLQFPNYSSELNVNALELDDSALYLCASSLAIPGNEQFFGPGTRLTVL.

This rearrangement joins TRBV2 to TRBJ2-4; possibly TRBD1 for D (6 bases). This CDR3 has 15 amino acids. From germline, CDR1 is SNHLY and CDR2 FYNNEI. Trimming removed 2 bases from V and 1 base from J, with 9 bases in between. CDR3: CASSERGFAKNIQYF. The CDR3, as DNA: TGTGCCAGCAGTGAAAGGGGGTTCGCCAAAAACATTCAGTACTTC.

The DNA for the CDR3 is TGTGCCAGTAGTATTGGGAGAAACACCGGGGAGCTGTTTTTT. It encodes CASSIGRNTGELFF. The chain is built from TRBV19 and TRBJ2-2, with D perhaps matching TRBD2 (5 bases). Germline V gene data show CDR1 as LNHDA and CDR2 as SQIVND (reference sequence). This CDR3 has 14 residues. V was shortened by 3 bases and J by 2 bases, with 7 bases between the two germline ends. The whole variable domain, remainder taken from reference TRBV19 and TRBJ2-2, is DGGITQSPKYLFRKEGQNVTLSCEQNLNHDAMYWYRQDPGQGLRLIYYSQIVNDFQKGDIAEGYSVSREKKESFPLTVTSAQKNPTAFYLCASSIGRNTGELFFGEGSRLTVL.